The present T cell receptor (beta chain) was sequenced within a study of regulatory T cells in long-lasting Graves disease (dated by TCRdb to the early 2020s). Some background on the complete study: Persistent Graves' disease was defined as persistently positive TSH receptor autoantibodies together with antithyroid drug treatment for over 5 years. The study took place in China and was registered as a clinical trial. A total of 33 samples underwent TCR sequencing, from around 13 patients with persistent Graves' disease and 20 patients with newly diagnosed Graves' disease. In the clinical cohort, patients with persistent Graves' disease had used antithyroid drugs for an average of about 10.3 years. Patients with persistent Graves' disease were compared with patients with newly diagnosed Graves' disease using TCR sequencing and RNA sequencing of peripheral blood. Study-level results and caveats: TRBV28, TRBJ1-2 and TRBJ2-5 were preferentially used in persistent disease, while TRBV20-1 and TRBJ2-1 were favored in newly diagnosed disease. Compared with newly diagnosed patients, patients with persistent Graves' disease had lower TCR Shannon entropy and fewer highly expanded clones, which suggests clonal expansion. Because the primary lesion, thyroid tissue, could not be accessed, the study looked at peripheral blood alone. The authors noted that the small sample size was a limitation that may lower accuracy. More public clonotypes were shared among persistent patients (under 3,000) than among newly diagnosed patients (roughly 1,000). Sequencing and analysis were restricted to the TCR beta chain.

Library generation was performed with multiplex PCR. The data were produced on an Illumina HiSeq 4000. CDR3 regions were amplified by Arm-PCR with iRepertoire HTBI primers to construct TCR beta libraries. PCR products were gel purified before sequencing. In the paper's pipeline: Gene usage analysis of CDR3 amino acid clonotypes relied on the approximately 60 TRBV and 14 TRBJ segments identified across samples. Filtered high-quality paired reads were merged into contigs using COPE and FqMerger. BLAST was used to align contigs to IMGT TRBV, TRBD and TRBJ reference genes, and CDR3 was defined according to IMGT. Highly expanded clones were defined as clonotypes with a frequency above 0.1%. Shannon entropy was used to measure repertoire diversity, and the Gini coefficient was used to measure V-J evenness. Public clonotypes were defined as clonotypes shared by more than one individual. The raw public data were reprocessed by TCRdb itself: fastp quality trimming at Q25, MiXCR clonotype calling, in-frame beta chains only. All rows with the same CDR3 protein become a single entry with the most common DNA and genes. The V and J calls and clone size come from TCRdb's table, not from the authors' own analysis. The sample table contains 430,000 or so distinct CDR3 sequences; only one count was recorded for 20% to 25% of them. Together, the top ten hold approximately 14% of the sample.

The V end loses 7 bases and the J end loses 9 bases, and a stretch of 25 bases separates them. The CDR3 sequence holds 15 residues, the cysteine and phenylalanine included. Only the CDR3 region is kept as DNA, spanning 45 bases read in frame from base 1. CDR1 is given as DFQATT and CDR2 as SNEGSKA, both from the germline V gene (reference sequence). Of note for this clonotype: The antigen it recognizes is unknown. No base quality values were provided; no much bigger clone lies one nucleotide off.

The time point label of this sample denotes: persistent/refractory GD, antithyroid drugs over 5 years with positive TRAb. RNA was extracted from PBMCs in TRIzol for both TCR sequencing and RNA sequencing. The diagnosis of Graves' disease was made according to American Thyroid Association guidelines. The patients came from an endocrinology department in Xi'an, China. From each patient, roughly 9 milliliters of peripheral blood was collected into an EDTA anticoagulant tube. Ficoll Paque Plus density gradient separation was used to isolate PBMCs, and no further T cell sorting was done. An Agilent 2100 Bioanalyzer and agarose gel were used to check RNA quality, and a NanoDrop 2000 was used to measure RNA concentration.

The TCR was taken from a female donor with Graves disease. The sample was peripheral blood mononuclear cells (PBMCs), taken when the disease was refractory, from a patient treated with antithyroid drugs. Rearrangement joined TRBV20-1 to TRBJ2-1, with a weak D call of TRBD2 (6 bases match). In nucleotide form, the sequence is TGCAGTGTCGGGGGTCAGGCCGGACGGGGGAGTGAGCAGTTCTTC. This translates into CSVGGQAGRGSEQFF.